This T cell receptor (beta chain) was captured in a study of cytomegalovirus exposure and HLA in healthy donors. Study-wide points: One later analysis, an examination of the 120 or so validation repertoires, found that first-cohort TCR clusters tended to co-occur in them. Overall, around 150 TCR beta chains were annotated as cytomegalovirus-associated. Three chains linked to CMV were shown in vitro to be specific for CMV antigens.

The donors were part of the validation cohort of 120 subjects. That cohort was separate from the first cohort, which comprised under 700 subjects. The V and J ends lost 5 bases and 2 bases respectively, with 15 bases between them. The CDR3 contains 15 residues. Germline V lookup: CDR1 SGHAT, CDR2 FQDESV (reference sequence). On this clone: The target antigen is unknown.

Repertoires were generated with immunoSEQ multiplex PCR, while TCRdb's copy carries only in-frame clones and drops some. The sample carries about 250,000 clones, roughly 87% recorded once. The material sequenced was PBMCs. This receptor was identified in a man younger than 35 in good health and CMV-seropositive. The chain couples TRBV11-1 to TRBJ2-5; TRBD1 might be the D (6 bases). The chain's CDR3 is CASSRPTGLQETQYF. CDR3 DNA sequence: TGTGCCAGCAGCCGACCTACAGGGTTACAAGAGACCCAGTACTTC.